The next 4 T cell receptor beta chains were all read from a single sample in a study of identifying expanded T cells in peripheral blood. Only in-frame clones appear in the TCRdb table, and some are missing; sequencing was by immunoSEQ multiplex PCR. The sample yields 75,000 to 90,000 clones, roughly 90% seen once. Sequencing was performed on blood. Receptors were obtained from a person aged 18 to 75 in good health.

This CDR3 is CASSSIGTGSDTQYF. The CDR3 nucleotides read TGTGCCAGCAGCTCTATCGGGACAGGCTCAGATACGCAGTATTTT. This chain joins TRBV5-4 and TRBJ2-3; 8 bases match TRBD1. J gave up 4 bases and V 3 bases, and 7 bases lay outside the gene matches. CDR1 and CDR2 (germline): SGHNT, YYREEE (reference sequence). The CDR3 runs 15 residues.

The gene calls are TRBV9 and TRBJ2-1, with D unclear. In germline, CDR1 is SGDLS, CDR2 YYNGEE. V lost 4 bases and J lost 11, with 16 bases in between. This CDR3 has 13 residues. The CDR3 here is CASSPRPRLKQFF. The CDR3 nucleotides read TGTGCCAGCAGCCCGAGGCCTAGACTTAAGCAGTTCTTC. Together with reference TRBV9 and TRBJ2-1, the CDR3 gives the full variable domain: DSGVTQTPKHLITATGQRVTLRCSPRSGDLSVYWYQQSLDQGLQFLIQYYNGEERAKGNILERFSAQQFPDLHSELNLSSLELGDSALYFCASSPRPRLKQFFGPGTRLTVL.

This chain joins TRBV14 and TRBJ1-3; 7 bases are a match to TRBD1. CDR3 size: 18 residues. After removal of 0 bases from V and 0 bases from J, the junction contained 8 bases not matched to a gene. Per germline, CDR1 SGHDN and CDR2 FVKESK. This chain's CDR3 is CASSQETWDSSSGNTIYF. CDR3 bases: TGTGCCAGCAGCCAAGAAACCTGGGACAGTAGCTCTGGAAACACCATATATTTT.

The chain has TRBV2 and TRBJ1-1, with D unresolved. The CDR3 spans 13 residues. Trimming removed 4 bases from V and 8 bases from J, with 14 bases in between. Germline CDR1 SNHLY, CDR2 FYNNEI. The CDR3 reads CASSVYTAMEAFF. CDR3 in DNA: TGTGCCAGCAGTGTATACACGGCGATGGAAGCTTTCTTT.